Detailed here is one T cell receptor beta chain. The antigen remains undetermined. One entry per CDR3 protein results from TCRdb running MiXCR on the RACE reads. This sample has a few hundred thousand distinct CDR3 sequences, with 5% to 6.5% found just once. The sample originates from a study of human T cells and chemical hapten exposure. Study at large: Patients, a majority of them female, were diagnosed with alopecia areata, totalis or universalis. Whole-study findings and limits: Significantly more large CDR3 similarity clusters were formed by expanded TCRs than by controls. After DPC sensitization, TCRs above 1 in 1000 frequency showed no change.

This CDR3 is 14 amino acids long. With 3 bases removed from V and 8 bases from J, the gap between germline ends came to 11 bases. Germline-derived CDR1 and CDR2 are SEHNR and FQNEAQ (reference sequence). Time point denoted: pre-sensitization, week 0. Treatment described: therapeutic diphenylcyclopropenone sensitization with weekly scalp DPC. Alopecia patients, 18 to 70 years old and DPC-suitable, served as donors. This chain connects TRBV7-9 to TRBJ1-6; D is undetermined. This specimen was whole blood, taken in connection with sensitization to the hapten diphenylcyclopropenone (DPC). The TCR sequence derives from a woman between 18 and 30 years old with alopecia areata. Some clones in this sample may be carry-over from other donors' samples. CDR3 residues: CASSLLWPDSPLHF. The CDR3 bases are TGTGCCAGCAGCTTGCTCTGGCCGGATTCACCCCTCCACTTT.